The 25 T cell receptor beta chains presented below share a single source sample, sequenced in a study of T-cell memory formation after mild COVID-19 (dated by TCRdb to the early 2020s). To prepare the library, 5' RACE was applied. Sequencing took place on an Illumina NovaSeq 6000. TCRdb took the public reads, trimmed them with fastp at Q25, ran MiXCR for clone calling and kept in-frame beta chains. When rows share a CDR3 protein, they turn into one entry using the most common DNA and genes. In this sample the table shows hundreds of thousands of distinct CDR3 sequences, approximately 15% of which occur a single time. Jointly, the top ten make up approximately 20% of the sample. The sample comprised PBMCs or a T cell subset sorted from them (not recorded which). The receptors were sampled from a man aged 18-30 years who had mild COVID-19 (a few samples of this study predate the infection). The sample titles of this study are shuffled in the database, so cell type and time point are left out; the donor was told from shared clones.

This clonotype has only a few counts. The rearrangement joins TRBV5-5 to TRBJ2-7; D is uncertain. V dropped 1 base and J dropped 0 bases, with 11 bases sitting between them. The length of the CDR3 is 15 residues. Germline V gene data show CDR1 as SGHKS and CDR2 as YYEKEE (reference sequence). In DNA form, the CDR3 reads TGTGCCAGCAGCTTGTTAACCCAGCCCTCCTACGAGCAGTACGTC. It specifies CASSLLTQPSYEQYV.

This clonotype was counted a few times. The chain uses TRBV19 and TRBJ1-5; a possible D gene is TRBD1 (5 bases). The V end was cut by 4 bases, the J end by 9 bases, with 16 bases between. The V gene's germline CDR1 is LNHDA and CDR2 SQIVND (reference sequence). The CDR3 spans 14 residues. The CDR3 loop is CASSTVGGWWPQHF. Here the CDR3 DNA reads TGTGCCAGTAGTACTGTCGGGGGGTGGTGGCCCCAGCATTTT.

V is TRBV6-4 and J is TRBJ2-5, with D uncertain. V lost 7 bases and J lost 1, with 13 bases in between. The CDR3 is 14 amino acids. Germline CDR1 MRHNA, CDR2 SNTAGT. The CDR3: CASMVQLFQETQYF. CDR3 DNA: TGTGCCAGCATGGTCCAATTGTTCCAAGAGACCCAGTACTTC.

This clonotype has just a few counts. This chain joins TRBV20-1 and TRBJ2-5; 9 bases line up with TRBD1. Germline-derived CDR1 and CDR2 are DFQATT and SNEGSKA (reference sequence). V trimming: 5 bases; J trimming: 4 bases; junction bases outside the gene matches: 14. The CDR3 has 16 amino acids. CDR3 region: CSADLQGALPGETQYF. CDR3 in DNA: TGCAGTGCTGACTTACAGGGGGCGCTGCCAGGAGAGACCCAGTACTTC.

This chain links TRBV5-1 with TRBJ2-7; 7 nucleotides match TRBD1. V shed 0 bases, J shed 6 bases, and the junction held 9 bases outside the gene matches. CDR3 length: 15 amino acids. Germline-derived CDR1 and CDR2 are SGHRS and YFSETQ. This CDR3 is CASSLVPGGEVEQYV. Written as DNA, the CDR3 is TGCGCCAGCAGCTTGGTCCCAGGGGGTGAGGTCGAGCAGTACGTC.

The CDR3 protein is CASSPGEMLTTDTQYF. The DNA for the CDR3 is TGTGCCAGCAGCCCCGGGGAGATGCTTACCACAGATACGCAGTATTTT. This chain joins TRBV9 and TRBJ2-3, with D tentatively TRBD2 (5 bases). Germline CDR1 reads SGDLS; CDR2 reads YYNGEE. This CDR3 spans 16 amino acids. V was pared by 4 bases and J by 2 bases, with 17 bases between.

This clonotype was found a few times. The chain combines TRBV20-1 with TRBJ2-2; 7 nucleotides match TRBD1. There are 14 residues in the CDR3. In germline, CDR1 is DFQATT, CDR2 SNEGSKA (reference sequence). V shed 2 bases and J 5 bases; nucleotides not matched to a gene: 5. The CDR3: CSARKGGRTGELFF. CDR3 nucleotides: TGCAGTGCTAGAAAAGGGGGCCGGACCGGGGAGCTGTTTTTT.

This clonotype was counted between two and nine times. V gene TRBV6-5 combines with J gene TRBJ1-2; D may be TRBD1 (6 bases). There are 13 residues in the CDR3. Germline assignment: CDR1 MNHEY and CDR2 SVGAGI. V was cut by 8 bases and J by 2 bases, with 12 bases left in between. Here the CDR3 DNA reads TGTGCCAGCCGGGCGGGGGCAAACTATGGCTACACCTTC. Its translation is CASRAGANYGYTF.

This rearrangement joins TRBV11-3 to TRBJ2-1; D gene unclear. From germline, CDR1 is SGHNT and CDR2 YENEEA. The CDR3 is made up of 15 amino acids. The V end lost 6 bases, the J end lost 3 bases, and 15 bases lay between the germline ends. CDR3 sequence reads: CASSGNTGGYNEQFF. The CDR3 DNA is TGTGCCAGCAGTGGGAACACGGGCGGCTACAATGAGCAGTTCTTC.

This clonotype occurred a few times. The chain links TRBV4-3 to TRBJ2-7; D tentatively fits TRBD1 or TRBD2 (6 bases each). This CDR3 is built from 15 residues. Germline assignment: CDR1 LGHNA and CDR2 YSLEER. V shed 3 bases and J shed 0 bases, with 12 bases lying between them. The CDR3 bases are TGCGCCAGCAGCCACACGGGGGACAACTCCTACGAGCAGTACTTC. Residues: CASSHTGDNSYEQYF.

A few counts support this clonotype. This rearrangement joins TRBV5-1 to TRBJ1-5; D not resolved. The V end lost 0 bases, the J end lost 5 bases, and 15 bases lay between the germline ends. CDR1 and CDR2 (germline): SGHRS, YFSETQ. CDR3 length: 16 residues. For the CDR3, the DNA is TGCGCCAGCAGCTTGGCCCCTGCAGGAGCGGATCAGCCCCAGCATTTT. Its translation is CASSLAPAGADQPQHF.

The CDR3 nucleotides read TGTGCCAGTGCTCTACAGGGGTTGCAGCCCCAGCATTTT. Its protein product is CASALQGLQPQHF. The V call is TRBV13, the J call TRBJ1-5, with TRBD1 matching 7 bases. J gave up 7 bases and V 9 bases, and 9 bases lay outside the gene matches. CDR1 and CDR2 (germline): PRHDT, FYEKMQ (reference sequence). This CDR3 has 13 residues.

The genes are TRBV29-1 and TRBJ2-3; 11 bases are shared with TRBD2. Trimming at V came to 5 bases and at J to 0 bases, leaving 13 bases not matched to a gene. Germline V lookup: CDR1 SQVTM, CDR2 ANQGSEA. The CDR3 is made up of 18 amino acids. The CDR3 DNA is TGCAGCGTTTCCAAAAGACTAGCGGGGTTTTCTAGCACAGATACGCAGTATTTT. Protein sequence: CSVSKRLAGFSSTDTQYF.

In this sample, this clonotype turned up a few times. This chain links TRBV7-9 with TRBJ2-3; 10 bases line up with TRBD2. Looked up from germline, CDR1 is SEHNR and CDR2 is FQNEAQ (reference sequence). The CDR3 length is 16 residues. Germline trimming cut 8 bases from V and 2 bases from J; bases unmatched to any gene: 10. CDR3 in amino acids: CASQKLAGGDTDTQYF. In nucleotides, the CDR3 is TGTGCCAGCCAGAAATTAGCGGGGGGAGACACAGATACGCAGTATTTT.

This clonotype was seen only a few times. The chain is built from TRBV4-1 and TRBJ2-3; 7 nucleotides align to TRBD1. Germline CDR1 and CDR2: MGHRA and YSYEKL. V shed 1 base and J 3 bases; nucleotides not matched to a gene: 7. The CDR3 sequence is 16 residues long. CDR3 in amino acids: CASSQVNRGVTDTQYF. CDR3 nucleotides: TGCGCCAGCAGCCAAGTAAACAGGGGTGTTACAGATACGCAGTATTTT.

V and J are TRBV4-3 and TRBJ1-6, with 8 bases fitting TRBD1. V shed 1 base, J shed 7 bases, and the junction held 9 bases outside the gene matches. Germline CDR1 LGHNA, CDR2 YSLEER. The CDR3 has 17 amino acids. Here the CDR3 reads CASSQVARGLENSPLHF. For the CDR3, the DNA is TGCGCCAGCAGCCAAGTTGCCAGGGGGCTTGAGAATTCACCCCTCCACTTT.

This clonotype was picked up a small number of times. The rearrangement joins TRBV7-2 to TRBJ2-2; possibly TRBD2 for D (5 bases). Germline assignment: CDR1 SGHTA and CDR2 FQGNSA. V lost 11 bases and J 0 bases, leaving 10 bases between the germline ends. The CDR3 is 13 residues long. DNA of the CDR3: TGTGCCCGGGCGGACTCGAACACCGGGGAGCTGTTTTTT. This codes for CARADSNTGELFF.

The chain is built from TRBV30 and TRBJ1-6; 8 bases map to TRBD1. Germline V gives CDR1 GTSNPN, CDR2 SVGIG (reference sequence). J was trimmed by 7 bases and V by 4 bases; bases with no gene match: 15. The CDR3 consists of 17 residues. CDR3 nucleotide sequence: TGTGCCTGGATGTATCGGGGGACAGGCCATAGGAATTCACCCCTCCACTTT. Translating it yields CAWMYRGTGHRNSPLHF.

The V call is TRBV11-2, the J call TRBJ2-3; 8 bases are shared with TRBD2. CDR1 is SGHAT, CDR2 FQNNGV, per germline. V gave up 0 bases and J gave up 4 bases; unmatched junction bases: 3. The CDR3 contains 15 residues. Here the CDR3 reads CASSLERGASDTQYF. The CDR3 nucleotides read TGTGCCAGCAGCTTAGAGCGGGGGGCCTCAGATACGCAGTATTTT.

This clonotype was picked up a small number of times. The rearrangement uses TRBV12-3 or TRBV12-4 and TRBJ2-7, with a weak D call TRBD1 (7 bases). The V gene lost 5 bases and the J gene lost 4 bases, with 18 bases spanning the gap. This CDR3 has 15 amino acids. The CDR3 loop is CASSGGGSHKYEQYF. The CDR3 bases are TGTGCCAGCAGTGGAGGGGGCTCCCATAAGTACGAGCAGTACTTC.

This clonotype was recorded at least ten times. The chain employs TRBV6-6 and TRBJ2-1; no reliable D call. The CDR3 is 11 residues long. Germline CDR1 is MNHNY and CDR2 is SVGAGI (reference sequence). Trimming stripped 6 bases from V and 10 bases from J, with 10 bases between. In nucleotides, the CDR3 is TGTGCCAGCAGCCTGATCGGAGAGCAGTTCTTC. This sequence encodes CASSLIGEQFF.

This clonotype has more than one count but fewer than ten. V usage is TRBV20-1 and J usage is TRBJ1-1, with TRBD1 as a possible D gene (5 bases). Trimming removed 5 bases from V and 0 bases from J, with 10 bases in between. The germline V gene has CDR1 DFQATT and CDR2 SNEGSKA (reference sequence). The CDR3 extends over 13 amino acids. This chain's CDR3 is CSAARQLNTEAFF. The CDR3 DNA sequence: TGCAGTGCTGCAAGACAGTTGAACACTGAAGCTTTCTTT.

The chain uses TRBV20-1 and TRBJ1-5; TRBD1 agrees at 7 bases. Germline values: CDR1 DFQATT, CDR2 SNEGSKA (reference sequence). With V trimmed by 1 base and J by 6 bases, 9 bases remained unmatched. The length of the CDR3 is 15 residues. This chain's CDR3 is CSARVQDRNGQPQHF. CDR3 DNA sequence: TGCAGTGCTAGAGTCCAGGACAGGAATGGTCAGCCCCAGCATTTT.

This clonotype occurred a few times. V and J are TRBV6-2 or TRBV6-3 and TRBJ2-7; possible D gene TRBD2, 6 bases. Between the trimmed V and J ends, which lost 3 bases and 4 bases, there was a span of 10 bases. The germline V gene has CDR1 MNHEY and CDR2 SVGEGT. The CDR3 totals 13 residues. The chain's CDR3 is CASSYHGGYEQYF. CDR3 coding DNA: TGTGCCAGCAGTTATCATGGGGGGTACGAGCAGTACTTC.

This clonotype was seen a few times. The chain uses TRBV2 and TRBJ2-1, with D unclear. Germline CDR1 SNHLY, CDR2 FYNNEI. The length of the CDR3 is 11 residues. Trimming shortened V by 2 bases and J by 14 bases, and 10 bases separated the two germline ends. CDR3 DNA: TGTGCCAGCAGTGAACATGCCCCGGAGTTCTTC. This translates into CASSEHAPEFF.